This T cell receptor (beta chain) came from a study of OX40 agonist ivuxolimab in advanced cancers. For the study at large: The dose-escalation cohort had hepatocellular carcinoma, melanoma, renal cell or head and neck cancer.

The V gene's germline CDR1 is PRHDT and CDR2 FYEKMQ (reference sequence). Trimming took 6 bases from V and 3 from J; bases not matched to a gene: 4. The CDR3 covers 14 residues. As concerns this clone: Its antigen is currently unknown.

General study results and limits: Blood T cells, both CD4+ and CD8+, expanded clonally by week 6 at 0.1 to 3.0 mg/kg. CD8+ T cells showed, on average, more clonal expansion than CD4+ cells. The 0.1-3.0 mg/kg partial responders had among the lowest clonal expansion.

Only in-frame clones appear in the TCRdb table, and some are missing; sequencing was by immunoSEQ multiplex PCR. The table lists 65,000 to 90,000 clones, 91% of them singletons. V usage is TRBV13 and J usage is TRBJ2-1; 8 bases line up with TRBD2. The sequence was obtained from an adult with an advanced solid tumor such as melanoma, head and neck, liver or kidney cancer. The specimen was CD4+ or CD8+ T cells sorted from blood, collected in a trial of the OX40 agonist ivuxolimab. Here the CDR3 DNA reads TGTGCCAGCAGTAGGGGACTAGGCTACAATGAGCAGTTCTTC. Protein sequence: CASSRGLGYNEQFF. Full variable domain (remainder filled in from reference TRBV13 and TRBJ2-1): AAGVIQSPRHLIKEKRETATLKCYPIPRHDTVYWYQQGPGQDPQFLISFYEKMQSDKGSIPDRFSAQQFSDYHSELNMSSLELGDSALYFCASSRGLGYNEQFFGPGTRLTVL.